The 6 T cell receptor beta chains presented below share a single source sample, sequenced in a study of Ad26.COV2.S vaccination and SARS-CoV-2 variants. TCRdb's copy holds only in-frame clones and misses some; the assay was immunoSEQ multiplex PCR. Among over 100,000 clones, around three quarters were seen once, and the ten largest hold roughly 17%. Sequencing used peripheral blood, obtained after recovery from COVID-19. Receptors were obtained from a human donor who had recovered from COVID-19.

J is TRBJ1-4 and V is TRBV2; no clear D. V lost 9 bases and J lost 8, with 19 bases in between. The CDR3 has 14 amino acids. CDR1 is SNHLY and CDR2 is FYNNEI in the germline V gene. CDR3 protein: CASYRGPTGEKLFF. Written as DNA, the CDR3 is TGTGCCAGTTACCGGGGTCCCACCGGGGAAAAACTGTTTTTT.

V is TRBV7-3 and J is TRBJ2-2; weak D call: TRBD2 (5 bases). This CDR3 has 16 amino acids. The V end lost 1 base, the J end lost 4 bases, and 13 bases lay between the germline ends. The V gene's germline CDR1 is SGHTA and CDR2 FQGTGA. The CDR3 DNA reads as TGTGCCAGCAGCTTAAGTTCGGGGTCTGGCACCGGGGAGCTGTTTTTT. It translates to CASSLSSGSGTGELFF.

This CDR3 reads CASGLVLGPGETQYF. CDR3 coding DNA: TGTGCTAGTGGTTTGGTACTTGGACCAGGGGAGACCCAGTACTTC. The gene calls are TRBV12-5 and TRBJ2-5, with a weak D call TRBD1 (5 bases). Deletions cut 0 bases from V and 5 bases from J, with 13 bases between. CDR1 is LGHNT, CDR2 FRNRAP, per germline. This CDR3 contains 15 residues.

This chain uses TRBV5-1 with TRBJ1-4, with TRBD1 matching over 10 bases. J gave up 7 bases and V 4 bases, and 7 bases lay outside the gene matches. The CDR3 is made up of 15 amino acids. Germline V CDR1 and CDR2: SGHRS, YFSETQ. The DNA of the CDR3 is TGCGCCAGCAGCATGACCGGGACAGGGGCTGAAAAACTGTTTTTT. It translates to CASSMTGTGAEKLFF.

The CDR3 is CASSLQPGQGANEQFF. In DNA, the CDR3 is TGCGCCAGCAGCTTGCAGCCGGGACAGGGGGCGAATGAGCAGTTCTTC. This chain links TRBV5-1 with TRBJ2-1; 12 positions agree with TRBD1. CDR3 length equals 16 residues. CDR1 and CDR2 from the germline V gene are SGHRS and YFSETQ. J gave up 7 bases and V 1 base, and 6 bases lay outside the gene matches.

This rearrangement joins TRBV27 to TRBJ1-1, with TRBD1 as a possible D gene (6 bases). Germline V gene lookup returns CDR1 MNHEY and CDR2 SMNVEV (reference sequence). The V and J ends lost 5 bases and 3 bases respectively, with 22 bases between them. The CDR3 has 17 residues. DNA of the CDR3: TGTGCCAGCAGTCGTGGGACACGAGGCCGAGGGGACACTGAAGCTTTCTTT. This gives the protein CASSRGTRGRGDTEAFF.